A selection of T cell receptor beta chains follows, all from one sample in a study of control samples from healthy donors and cancer patients. Only in-frame clones appear in the TCRdb table, and some are missing; sequencing was by immunoSEQ multiplex PCR. The table records roughly 120,000 clones, 85% to 90% of them present only once. The sequenced sample consisted of blood. These receptors were collected from a woman aged 45-65 years in good health. CDR3s include the opening cysteine and the closing phenylalanine or tryptophan. A D gene is named only where the DNA matches it firmly.

V gene,D gene,J gene,CDR3 protein,CDR3 DNA
TRBV6-4,NA,TRBJ2-3,CASSEASSTDTQYF,TGTGCCAGCAGTGAGGCCAGTAGCACAGATACGCAGTATTTT
TRBV29-1,NA,TRBJ2-7,CSVEGHEQYF,TGCAGCGTTGAGGGGCACGAGCAGTACTTC
TRBV18,TRBD1,TRBJ1-4,CASSPGTGRNEKLFF,TGTGCCAGCTCACCGGGGACAGGTCGGAATGAAAAACTGTTTTTT
TRBV28,TRBD2,TRBJ2-6,CASKAGTSGANVLTF,TGTGCCAGCAAAGCGGGAACTTCTGGGGCCAACGTCCTGACTTTC
TRBV10-2,NA,TRBJ1-2,CASSESSRNYGYTF,TGCGCCAGCAGTGAGTCAAGTCGAAACTATGGCTACACCTTC
TRBV24-1,TRBD2,TRBJ2-1,CATSDRQRTSGNNEQFF,TGTGCCACCAGTGATCGGCAACGGACTAGCGGAAATAATGAGCAGTTCTTC
TRBV4-1,NA,TRBJ1-2,CASSRRQSGGADGYTF,TGCGCCAGCAGCCGAAGGCAGTCGGGGGGGGCGGATGGCTACACCTTC
TRBV7-6,NA,TRBJ2-1,CASSLWDSGYNEQFF,TGTGCCAGCAGCTTATGGGACAGCGGGTACAATGAGCAGTTCTTC
TRBV30,NA,TRBJ2-2,CAWRNSRTGRTGELFF,TGTGCCTGGAGGAACAGCCGCACTGGAAGGACCGGGGAGCTGTTTTTT
TRBV5-6,NA,TRBJ2-7,CASSLNQIYEQYF,TGTGCCAGCAGCTTGAACCAAATTTACGAGCAGTACTTC